This TCR beta chain stems from a study of response to subunit inactivated influenza vaccine (dated by TCRdb to the late 2010s). With regard to the full study: Deep quantitative T cell receptor repertoire profiling was used in the study to track responses to a trivalent subunit inactivated influenza vaccine. Points the paper makes about the study in general: It was suggested by the authors that each seasonal influenza vaccination may recruit only a limited number of new T cells.

This clonotype was seen ten or more times. Its antigen remains unidentified. No much larger clone is present one base from it, and per-base qualities are unavailable. Library preparation was by RT-PCR. TCRdb lists the instrument as Illumina HiSeq 2500. TCRdb cleaned the public reads at Q25 with fastp, built clones with MiXCR and kept in-frame beta chains. Identical CDR3 proteins give one entry, which carries the most common genes and DNA. In all, the sample holds 160,000 or so distinct CDR3 sequences, and about a tenth of those were seen once. The ten largest make up around 12% of the sample. In light of the paper, this sample's time point label describes: more than 35 days after influenza vaccine administration. The sample consisted of non-naive T cells sorted from PBMCs, taken 40 to 50 days after vaccination. Read against the paper, the sample's cell subset or site label means: memory T cell fraction. The clonotype comes from a man aged 50 or older who received an inactivated influenza vaccine. Donor details come from another sample of the same person, matched by shared clones.

The sequenced DNA is TGCGCCAGCAGCCAAGAGGCTAGGACAGGGGAAAAACTGTTTTTT. The resulting protein is CASSQEARTGEKLFF. The chain employs TRBV4-1 and TRBJ1-4; TRBD1 lines up with 8 middle nucleotides. The CDR3 sequence holds 15 residues, the cysteine and phenylalanine included. Only the CDR3 portion is preserved as DNA: 45 bases, with reading frame beginning at the first base. For CDR1 and CDR2, the germline V gene lists MGHRA and YSYEKL. V is cut back by 0 bases and J by 8 bases, with 5 bases in the junction unmatched.